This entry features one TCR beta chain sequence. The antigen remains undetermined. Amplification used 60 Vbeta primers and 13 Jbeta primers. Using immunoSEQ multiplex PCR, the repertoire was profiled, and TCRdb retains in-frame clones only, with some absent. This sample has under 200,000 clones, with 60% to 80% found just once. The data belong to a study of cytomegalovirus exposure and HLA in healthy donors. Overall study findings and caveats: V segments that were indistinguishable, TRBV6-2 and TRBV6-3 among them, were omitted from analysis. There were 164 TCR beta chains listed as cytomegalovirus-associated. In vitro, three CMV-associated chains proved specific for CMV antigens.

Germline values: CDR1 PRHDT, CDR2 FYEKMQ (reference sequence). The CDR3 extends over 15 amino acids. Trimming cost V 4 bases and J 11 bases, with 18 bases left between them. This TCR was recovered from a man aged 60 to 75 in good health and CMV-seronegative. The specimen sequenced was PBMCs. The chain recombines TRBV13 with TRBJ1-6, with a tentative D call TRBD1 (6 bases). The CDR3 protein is CASSSRARGGTPLHF. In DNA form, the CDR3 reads TGTGCCAGCAGCTCACGGGCCAGGGGAGGGACACCCCTCCACTTT.